This TCR beta chain was captured by sequencing in a study of T-cell reconstitution after alpha-beta-depleted transplantation in children. The germline V and J ends were trimmed by 7 bases and 4 bases, with 13 bases remaining between them. The CDR3 loop spans 13 amino acids. Preparing the TCRbeta library involved the use of unique molecular identifiers. TCRdb independently ran MiXCR on the PCR reads; one entry per CDR3 protein. This sample carries some 520,000 distinct CDR3 sequences, around a third of them seen once, and the ten largest clones take 2% to 2.5%. This receptor was identified in a human donor who donated a stem cell graft to a child with aplastic anemia. The chain combines TRBV12-3 or TRBV12-4 with TRBJ1-2, with D maybe TRBD1 (5 bases). The source was PBMCs from the stem cell graft donor, collected from the stem cell graft. The CDR3 spells CASTPGRAYGYTF. The DNA for the CDR3 is TGTGCCAGCACCCCGGGGCGCGCCTATGGCTACACCTTC.